These 21 T cell receptor beta chains were sequenced from one sample in a study of blood T cell repertoires in COVID-19. Using immunoSEQ multiplex PCR, the repertoire was profiled, and TCRdb retains in-frame clones only, with some absent. In the table there are about 190,000 clones, more than 60% of which are singletons. What was sequenced was peripheral blood. The receptors here all came from a man aged 50 or older who had recovered from COVID-19.

As regards this clone: An end of the junction differs from the germline gene, which may be a read error. This chain uses TRBV20-1 with TRBJ2-7, with TRBD2 matching over 16 bases. Germline CDR1 is DFQATT and CDR2 is SNEGSKA (reference sequence). This CDR3 contains 15 residues. The CDR3 nucleotides read TGCAGTGCTAGTCTCGCGGGACTAGCGGGGGGGGAGGGGCACTTC. Its protein is CSASLAGLAGGEGHF.

The chain uses TRBV7-3 and TRBJ1-1; 8 bases map to TRBD1. The J segment lost 1 base and the V segment lost 5 bases, leaving 6 bases of the junction unmatched. CDR1 is SGHTA, CDR2 FQGTGA, per germline. The CDR3 spans 15 residues. CDR3 bases: TGTGCCAGCAGCGGCGACAGGGGTTCGAACACTGAAGCTTTCTTT. It is translated as CASSGDRGSNTEAFF. Based on the CDR3 plus reference TRBV7-3 and TRBJ1-1, the full variable domain is GAGVSQTPSNKVTEKGKYVELRCDPISGHTALYWYRQSLGQGPEFLIYFQGTGAADDSGLPNDRFFAVRPEGSVSTLKIQRTERGDSAVYLCASSGDRGSNTEAFFGQGTRLTVV.

V gene TRBV2 combines with J gene TRBJ2-3; 13 bases fit TRBD2. There are 14 residues in the CDR3. Losses at the gene ends were 8 bases for V and 7 bases for J; bases not matched to a gene: 6. Germline V gene data show CDR1 as SNHLY and CDR2 as FYNNEI. The CDR3 reads CASWGLAGRNTQYF. In nucleotides, the CDR3 is TGTGCCAGCTGGGGACTAGCGGGACGCAATACGCAGTATTTT.

The chain carries TRBV3-1 (or the pseudogene TRBV3-2) and TRBJ2-3; 14 bases map to TRBD2. Germline trimming cut 8 bases from V and 4 bases from J; bases unmatched to any gene: 14. The CDR3 is 18 amino acids. From germline, CDR1 is LGHDT and CDR2 YNNKEL (reference sequence). Written as DNA, the CDR3 is TGTGCCAGCGCTACCGGGGGGACTAGCGGGAGTTGGGCAGATACGCAGTATTTT. Translation: CASATGGTSGSWADTQYF.

The rearrangement uses TRBV4-3 and TRBJ1-6; 9 bases line up with TRBD1. The CDR3 runs 17 residues. CDR1 LGHNA and CDR2 YSLEER come from the germline V gene. V was clipped by 3 bases and J by 9 bases; unmatched bases: 12. This chain's CDR3 is CASSHVPGQGVGSPLHF. In DNA form, the CDR3 reads TGCGCCAGCAGCCACGTTCCGGGACAGGGAGTTGGTTCACCCCTCCACTTT.

The sample holds one count of this clone. At the DNA level, this CDR3 is encoded by other sequences in the same sample as well. The chain recombines TRBV27 with TRBJ2-3; maybe TRBD2 (5 bases). Germline lookup yields CDR1 MNHEY and CDR2 SMNVEV (reference sequence). This CDR3 spans 14 amino acids. Trimming stripped 3 bases from V and 4 bases from J, with 11 bases between. CDR3 nucleotide sequence: TGTGCCAGCAGTTTCAGTGGGAGTGCAGATACGCAGTATTTT. Its protein product is CASSFSGSADTQYF.

The chain joins TRBV29-1 to TRBJ1-2, with D possibly TRBD1 on 5 matching bases. V was pared by 7 bases and J by 6 bases, with 18 bases between. The CDR3 loop spans 13 amino acids. The germline V gene has CDR1 SQVTM and CDR2 ANQGSEA. The CDR3 sequence is CSASLEARDGYTF. The CDR3 DNA reads TGCAGCGCCAGCTTAGAGGCCAGGGATGGCTACACCTTC.

The rearrangement uses TRBV19 and TRBJ2-2; D not certain. The CDR3 consists of 13 residues. Trimming left V 4 bases short and J 5 bases short, with 8 bases between. The germline V gene encodes CDR1 LNHDA and CDR2 SQIVND (reference sequence). The CDR3 DNA reads TGTGCCAGTAGTACTCACACGACCGGGGAGCTGTTTTTT. Protein sequence: CASSTHTTGELFF.

This chain joins TRBV6-2 or TRBV6-3 and TRBJ1-6; D unresolved. V lost 5 bases to trimming and J lost 8 bases, with 13 bases between them. Germline V gene sequence: CDR1 MNHEY, CDR2 SVGEGT. The CDR3 extends over 14 amino acids. CDR3 in amino acids: CASSATTGDSPLHF. The DNA for the CDR3 is TGTGCCAGCAGTGCGACTACGGGAGATTCACCCCTCCACTTT.

CDR3 in DNA: TGTGCCAGCAGCCAAGACGACAGGGTTTTCGGCACTGAAGCTTTCTTT. Translating it yields CASSQDDRVFGTEAFF. This sequence joins TRBV4-2 and TRBJ1-1, with 7 bases aligning to TRBD1. Germline V gene data show CDR1 as LGHNA and CDR2 as YNFKEQ. There are 16 residues in the CDR3. The trim removed 0 bases at V and 4 bases at J, leaving 8 bases unmatched.

Ten or more counts support this clone. At one of its ends the junction is not consistent with the germline gene, which may arise from a read error. This chain links TRBV6-5 with TRBJ2-7; D is unresolved. Germline CDR1 and CDR2: MNHEY and SVGAGI. The length of the CDR3 is 15 residues. The CDR3 nucleotides are TGTGCCAGCAATCTGTGGGTGGTTGACTCCAACGAGCAGTACTTC. Encoded protein: CASNLWVVDSNEQYF.

V usage is TRBV5-4 and J usage is TRBJ2-2; a possible D gene is TRBD2 (5 bases). V shed 4 bases and J shed 9 bases, with 22 bases lying between them. Looked up from germline, CDR1 is SGHNT and CDR2 is YYREEE (reference sequence). The CDR3 is made up of 16 amino acids. CDR3 nucleotides: TGTGCCAGCAGCCCCACAATCGACCGCGACGGGAGGGAGCTGTTTTTT. Protein: CASSPTIDRDGRELFF. Combining the CDR3 with reference TRBV5-4 and TRBJ2-2 gives the whole variable domain ETGVTQSPTHLIKTRGQQVTLRCSSQSGHNTVSWYQQALGQGPQFIFQYYREEENGRGNFPPRFSGLQFPNYSSELNVNALELDDSALYLCASSPTIDRDGRELFFGEGSRLTVL.

The chain links TRBV5-1 to TRBJ1-1; the D is unclear. CDR3 length equals 14 residues. Trimming removed 5 bases from V and 1 base from J, with 12 bases in between. Per germline, CDR1 SGHRS and CDR2 YFSETQ. The CDR3 DNA sequence: TGCGCCAGCAGTTTATTTCGCGGGAACACTGAAGCTTTCTTT. Translated: CASSLFRGNTEAFF. The whole variable domain, filled in from reference TRBV5-1 and TRBJ1-1, reads KAGVTQTPRYLIKTRGQQVTLSCSPISGHRSVSWYQQTPGQGLQFLFEYFSETQRNKGNFPGRFSGRQFSNSRSEMNVSTLELGDSALYLCASSLFRGNTEAFFGQGTRLTVV.

The V and J genes are TRBV4-1 and TRBJ1-2; no firm D call. Germline CDR1 and CDR2: MGHRA and YSYEKL. The CDR3 is 16 amino acids. V lost 0 bases to trimming and J lost 4 bases, with 15 bases between them. CDR3 residues: CASSQDPTGGFYGYTF. CDR3 nucleotides: TGCGCCAGCAGCCAAGATCCCACCGGCGGTTTCTATGGCTACACCTTC.

The chain carries TRBV7-9 and TRBJ1-1, with unresolved D. This CDR3 spans 13 amino acids. The germline V gene encodes CDR1 SEHNR and CDR2 FQNEAQ (reference sequence). Trimming removed 2 bases at V and 3 bases at J, with 7 bases between. CDR3 bases: TGTGCCAGCAGCTTAATGAGGGACACTGAAGCTTTCTTT. Its translation is CASSLMRDTEAFF.

The chain uses TRBV5-1 and TRBJ1-1; tentative D call: TRBD1 (5 bases). Germline V CDR1 and CDR2: SGHRS, YFSETQ. CDR3 size: 14 residues. V was trimmed by 0 bases and J by 6 bases, leaving 12 bases between them. CDR3 in DNA: TGCGCCAGCAGCTTGGGTGCCAGGGACTCTGAAGCTTTCTTT. Translating it yields CASSLGARDSEAFF.

This clone was recorded once. The rearrangement uses TRBV19 and TRBJ2-1; TRBD2 is a possible D gene (6 bases). CDR3 length equals 19 residues. V gave up 0 bases and J gave up 9 bases, with 27 bases separating them. Germline CDR1 LNHDA, CDR2 SQIVND (reference sequence). The CDR3 is CASSIDVTVEGLALGEQFF. The CDR3 bases are TGTGCCAGTAGTATAGATGTAACCGTGGAAGGGCTAGCGTTGGGTGAGCAGTTCTTC.

The chain uses TRBV12-5 and TRBJ2-5, with D tentatively TRBD1 (6 bases). The V end was cut by 1 base, the J end by 1 base, with 10 bases between. Looked up from germline, CDR1 is LGHNT and CDR2 is FRNRAP. The CDR3 runs to 15 residues. In DNA, the CDR3 is TGTGCTAGTGGTTTGGGAACAGGGCTCCAAGAGACCCAGTACTTC. It codes for CASGLGTGLQETQYF.

CDR3 in amino acids: CASSLGTSATYEQYF. DNA of the CDR3: TGTGCCAGCTCACTTGGGACTAGCGCTACCTACGAGCAGTACTTC. The chain combines TRBV18 with TRBJ2-7; TRBD2 aligns across 10 bases. The V and J ends lost 4 bases and 2 bases, in that order; junction bases with no gene match: 5. This CDR3 region has 15 residues. CDR1 is KGHSH and CDR2 is LQKENI in the germline V gene.

This clone was seen just once. This chain uses TRBV27 with TRBJ2-7; 10 bases are shared with TRBD1. The CDR3 is 16 amino acids. J lost 1 base, V lost 5 bases, and 8 bases had no gene match. Germline loops: CDR1 MNHEY, CDR2 SMNVEV (reference sequence). This CDR3 is CASSIAGTGESYEQYF. The CDR3 region has the DNA TGTGCCAGCAGTATAGCCGGGACAGGGGAATCCTACGAGCAGTACTTC.

The chain uses TRBV30 and TRBJ2-7; 8 nucleotides agree with TRBD1. This CDR3 is 15 amino acids long. CDR1 GTSNPN and CDR2 SVGIG come from the germline V gene (reference sequence). J gave up 1 base and V 4 bases, and 9 bases lay outside the gene matches. CDR3 coding DNA: TGTGCCTGGAACCGCCGGGACAGGACTTCCTACGAGCAGTACTTC. Translated: CAWNRRDRTSYEQYF.